The 23 T cell receptor beta chains reported below all come from one sample, sequenced in a study of CD8+ T cells in alopecia areata. Treatment indicated: oral pan-JAK inhibitor, 5-10 mg twice daily. Following extraction, RNA underwent reverse transcription to cDNA, which served as the sequencing template. TCRdb keeps only in-frame clones here, not all; method: immunoSEQ multiplex PCR. The data show about 94,000 clones, about 71% seen once. Sequenced here: CD8+ T cells sorted from blood, sampled between weeks 43 and 45, from a patient treated with tofacitinib. The receptors derive from a human donor with alopecia areata.

This clone was counted only a few times. The chain has TRBV6-4 and TRBJ2-3; D might be TRBD2 (5 bases). Per germline, CDR1 MRHNA and CDR2 SNTAGT. V was clipped by 4 bases and J by 0 bases, with 8 bases between them. The CDR3 consists of 14 residues. CDR3 residues: CASSARGSTDTQYF. The CDR3 region has the DNA TGTGCCAGCAGTGCCCGAGGGAGCACAGATACGCAGTATTTT.

This chain's CDR3 is CASRPGLAGGYTDTQYF. CDR3 DNA: TGTGCCAGCAGACCCGGACTAGCGGGGGGATACACAGATACGCAGTATTTT. The rearrangement joins TRBV7-2 to TRBJ2-3, with 14 bases identical to TRBD2. After removal of 6 bases from V and 2 bases from J, the junction contained 7 bases not matched to a gene. The CDR3 totals 17 residues. CDR1 is SGHTA, CDR2 FQGNSA, per germline.

V gene TRBV5-6 combines with J gene TRBJ2-1; 7 bases agree with TRBD2. CDR3 length: 14 amino acids. Germline-derived CDR1 and CDR2 are SGHDT and YYEEEE. V gave up 3 bases and J gave up 0 bases; unmatched junction bases: 0. The CDR3 sequence is CASSWGGSYNEQFF. CDR3 DNA sequence: TGTGCCAGCAGCTGGGGGGGCTCCTACAATGAGCAGTTCTTC.

V usage is TRBV11-3 and J usage is TRBJ1-2; D might be TRBD1 (5 bases). The CDR3 has 16 amino acids. The germline V gene has CDR1 SGHNT and CDR2 YENEEA. V lost 3 bases, J lost 3 bases, and 17 bases lay in between. The CDR3 region has the DNA TGTGCCAGCAGCTTGGGAGCAGGGCTTGAGGACTATGGCTACACCTTC. The encoded protein is CASSLGAGLEDYGYTF.

The V call is TRBV27, the J call TRBJ1-1; weak D call: TRBD1 (5 bases). Germline CDR1 and CDR2: MNHEY and SMNVEV (reference sequence). The germline V and J ends were trimmed by 2 bases and 4 bases, with 11 bases remaining between them. The CDR3 runs to 14 residues. CDR3 protein: CASSLSPGPTEAFF. The CDR3 bases are TGTGCCAGCAGTTTAAGTCCAGGGCCCACTGAAGCTTTCTTT.

This chain joins TRBV7-9 and TRBJ2-7; the D is unclear. V was clipped by 2 bases and J by 3 bases, with 8 bases between them. Germline loops: CDR1 SEHNR, CDR2 FQNEAQ (reference sequence). This CDR3 spans 13 amino acids. In DNA, the CDR3 is TGTGCCAGCAGCTTAATCTACAGCTACGAGCAGTACTTC. Its protein is CASSLIYSYEQYF. Together with reference TRBV7-9 and TRBJ2-7, the CDR3 gives the full variable domain: DTGVSQNPRHKITKRGQNVTFRCDPISEHNRLYWYRQTLGQGPEFLTYFQNEAQLEKSRLLSDRFSAERPKGSFSTLEIQRTEQGDSAMYLCASSLIYSYEQYFGPGTRLTVT.

This clone was counted once. In DNA, the CDR3 is TGTGCCAGCAGCCCCGGGACAAACTATGGCTACACCTTC. It is translated as CASSPGTNYGYTF. The J gene is TRBJ1-2, the V gene TRBV13, with a tentative D call TRBD1 (6 bases). V was trimmed by 5 bases and J by 2 bases, leaving 9 bases between them. Per germline, CDR1 PRHDT and CDR2 FYEKMQ (reference sequence). The CDR3 is 13 residues long.

Written as DNA, the CDR3 is TGTGCCAGCCGGGATACTGGAAACACCATATATTTT. Amino acid sequence: CASRDTGNTIYF. The rearrangement joins TRBV6-5 to TRBJ1-3; D is unresolved. V lost 8 bases and J lost 2, with 7 bases in between. Germline assignment: CDR1 MNHEY and CDR2 SVGAGI. The CDR3 extends over 12 amino acids.

The rearrangement links TRBV19 to TRBJ1-3; a possible D gene is TRBD1 (5 bases). The germline gives CDR1 LNHDA, CDR2 SQIVND (reference sequence). Trimming removed 5 bases from V and 0 bases from J, with 14 bases in between. The CDR3 is made up of 16 amino acids. This chain's CDR3 is CASSPGTAVSGNTIYF. The CDR3 DNA reads TGTGCCAGTAGTCCCGGGACGGCCGTCTCTGGAAACACCATATATTTT.

The gene calls are TRBV9 and TRBJ2-3; TRBD2 matches 8 bases. This CDR3 spans 15 amino acids. V shed 3 bases and J 2 bases; nucleotides not matched to a gene: 5. Germline V gives CDR1 SGDLS, CDR2 YYNGEE. The CDR3 spells CASSETSAHTDTQYF. The CDR3 nucleotides are TGTGCCAGCAGCGAGACTAGCGCACACACAGATACGCAGTATTTT.

The chain has TRBV30 and TRBJ1-1; D is uncertain. CDR3 length: 13 amino acids. Trimming stripped 1 base from V and 2 bases from J, with 8 bases between. CDR1 and CDR2 from the germline V gene are GTSNPN and SVGIG (reference sequence). The CDR3 DNA sequence: TGTGCCTGGAGTGAATTGCCAAACACTGAAGCTTTCTTT. It encodes CAWSELPNTEAFF.

Comment on this clone: Distinct nucleotide sequences in the sample also encode this CDR3. V is TRBV5-1 and J is TRBJ2-5; the D is unclear. V was clipped by 7 bases and J by 5 bases, with 15 bases between them. Germline lookup yields CDR1 SGHRS and CDR2 YFSETQ. The CDR3 length is 13 residues. The CDR3 loop is CASYSLLGETQYF. DNA for the CDR3: TGCGCCAGCTACAGTCTTCTGGGGGAGACCCAGTACTTC.

This chain links TRBV7-9 with TRBJ2-7; D call uncertain. The CDR3 loop spans 14 amino acids. Germline V lookup: CDR1 SEHNR, CDR2 FQNEAQ (reference sequence). V gave up 1 base and J gave up 0 bases, with 7 bases separating them. CDR3 in amino acids: CASSLVSPSYEQYF. The CDR3 bases are TGTGCCAGCAGCTTAGTTTCACCCTCCTACGAGCAGTACTTC. Looking up the rest from reference TRBV7-9 and TRBJ2-7 gives the full variable domain: DTGVSQNPRHKITKRGQNVTFRCDPISEHNRLYWYRQTLGQGPEFLTYFQNEAQLEKSRLLSDRFSAERPKGSFSTLEIQRTEQGDSAMYLCASSLVSPSYEQYFGPGTRLTVT.

This sequence joins TRBV7-9 and TRBJ1-1; D unclear. Trimming removed 10 bases at V and 6 bases at J, with 15 bases between. The length of the CDR3 is 12 residues. CDR1 is SEHNR and CDR2 is FQNEAQ in the germline V gene (reference sequence). CDR3 amino acids: CATLRPTSEAFF. The CDR3 DNA is TGTGCCACCCTAAGGCCCACCTCTGAAGCTTTCTTT. The variable domain in full, with the rest retrieved from reference TRBV7-9 and TRBJ1-1, is DTGVSQNPRHKITKRGQNVTFRCDPISEHNRLYWYRQTLGQGPEFLTYFQNEAQLEKSRLLSDRFSAERPKGSFSTLEIQRTEQGDSAMYLCATLRPTSEAFFGQGTRLTVV.

There are a few counts of this clone. Other nucleotide sequences from this sample produce the same CDR3. The chain carries TRBV19 and TRBJ2-3, with 13 bases fitting TRBD2. Looked up from germline, CDR1 is LNHDA and CDR2 is SQIVND (reference sequence). J was trimmed by 6 bases and V by 3 bases; bases with no gene match: 6. The length of the CDR3 is 16 residues. The CDR3 region is CASSIGLAGEGDTQYF. CDR3 DNA: TGTGCCAGTAGTATCGGACTAGCGGGGGAGGGGGATACGCAGTATTTT.

V usage is TRBV4-3 and J usage is TRBJ1-1; no clear D gene. Germline CDR1 reads LGHNA; CDR2 reads YSLEER. Trimming stripped 0 bases from V and 1 base from J, with 12 bases between. The CDR3 is made up of 16 amino acids. The CDR3 here is CASSQDWLGRNTEAFF. Here the CDR3 DNA reads TGCGCCAGCAGCCAAGATTGGCTGGGAAGGAACACTGAAGCTTTCTTT.

This chain uses TRBV9 with TRBJ2-3; 9 nucleotides align to TRBD2. CDR3 size: 17 residues. With V trimmed by 4 bases and J by 2 bases, 11 bases remained unmatched. Germline assignment: CDR1 SGDLS and CDR2 YYNGEE. CDR3 nucleotide sequence: TGTGCCAGCAGCCCACGGATGAGCGGGGGGCCCACAGATACGCAGTATTTT. As protein: CASSPRMSGGPTDTQYF.

The rearrangement links TRBV29-1 to TRBJ1-1, with D hard to call. From germline, CDR1 is SQVTM and CDR2 ANQGSEA. V was shortened by 6 bases and J by 4 bases, with 12 bases between the two germline ends. The CDR3 has 12 amino acids. CDR3 loop: CSVRRLGTEAFF. The CDR3 region has the DNA TGCAGCGTCCGGCGGTTGGGCACTGAAGCTTTCTTT.

This chain uses TRBV13 with TRBJ2-7; D is ambiguous. Germline CDR1 PRHDT, CDR2 FYEKMQ (reference sequence). The CDR3 has 10 amino acids. V shed 1 base and J shed 10 bases, with 5 bases lying between them. Here the CDR3 DNA reads TGTGCCAGCAGCTTAGACACCCAGTACTTC. It translates to CASSLDTQYF.

This clone was seen just once. The chain combines TRBV6-4 with TRBJ1-1; D is ambiguous. Looked up from germline, CDR1 is MRHNA and CDR2 is SNTAGT. Trimming removed 3 bases at V and 1 base at J, with 6 bases between. The CDR3 has 13 residues. For the CDR3, the DNA is TGTGCCAGCAGTGAGCGGGGGAACACTGAAGCTTTCTTT. Encoded protein: CASSERGNTEAFF.

This rearrangement joins TRBV7-6 to TRBJ1-6; D may be TRBD1 (6 bases). The length of the CDR3 is 15 residues. Germline-derived CDR1 and CDR2 are SGHVS and FNYEAQ. Trimming shortened V by 4 bases and J by 10 bases, and 17 bases separated the two germline ends. The CDR3 DNA sequence: TGTGCCAGCAGCTCGACAGGAGCTTTGGGGTCACCCCTCCACTTT. This translates into CASSSTGALGSPLHF.

The genes are TRBV13 and TRBJ2-7; 8 nucleotides line up with TRBD2. The CDR3 runs 15 residues. Germline CDR1 is PRHDT and CDR2 is FYEKMQ (reference sequence). V lost 2 bases to trimming and J lost 1 base; unmatched junction nucleotides: 4. The CDR3 bases are TGTGCCAGCAGCTTAAGCGGGAGAAATTCCTACGAGCAGTACTTC. Its protein is CASSLSGRNSYEQYF.

The CDR3 reads CAWSQGASYEQYF. CDR3 nucleotides: TGTGCCTGGTCACAGGGGGCGTCCTACGAGCAGTACTTC. The chain carries TRBV30 and TRBJ2-7; 9 bases are a match to TRBD1. Germline V lookup: CDR1 GTSNPN, CDR2 SVGIG (reference sequence). The V segment lost 5 bases and the J segment 1 base; nucleotides outside the gene matches: 3. The CDR3 loop spans 13 amino acids.